This entry lists 17 T cell receptor beta chains sequenced from one sample in a study of blood T cells in healthy people across ages. It was with a sample-barcoded 5' primer and a J-beta primer mix that a second PCR of roughly 7 to 12 cycles was run. TCRdb reprocessed the 5' RACE reads via MiXCR and lists one record per CDR3 protein. The sample carries 780,000 or so distinct CDR3 sequences, around 50% recorded once. Specimen: blood. The receptors were gathered from a man between 40 and 49 years old in good health.

This clonotype was found a few times. The rearrangement uses TRBV9 and TRBJ1-4; D not resolved. This CDR3 is built from 15 residues. Trimming shortened V by 0 bases and J by 3 bases, and 9 bases separated the two germline ends. Germline values: CDR1 SGDLS, CDR2 YYNGEE. The CDR3 DNA follows: TGTGCCAGCAGCGTAGAGGCGGCGGCTAATGAAAAACTGTTTTTT. It specifies CASSVEAAANEKLFF. Full variable domain (remainder filled in from reference TRBV9 and TRBJ1-4): DSGVTQTPKHLITATGQRVTLRCSPRSGDLSVYWYQQSLDQGLQFLIQYYNGEERAKGNILERFSAQQFPDLHSELNLSSLELGDSALYFCASSVEAAANEKLFFGSGTQLSVL.

This chain links TRBV20-1 with TRBJ2-7, with D perhaps being TRBD1 or TRBD2 (5 bases each). The assigned J gene may be wrong: the sequence end matches TRBJ2-5 better. Germline V gene sequence: CDR1 DFQATT, CDR2 SNEGSKA (reference sequence). The CDR3 is made up of 14 amino acids. The DNA of the CDR3 is TGCAGTGCTAGGGCATGTGAGGGGCACGAGACCCAGTACTTC. Its translation is CSARACEGHETQYF.

The sample holds a few counts of this clonotype. This chain joins TRBV29-1 and TRBJ2-1; TRBD2 agrees at 8 bases. The CDR3 is 11 residues long. Germline V CDR1 and CDR2: SQVTM, ANQGSEA. CDR3 sequence: CTAGRGTEQFF. The CDR3 DNA follows: TGCACCGCCGGGAGGGGAACTGAGCAGTTCTTC.

This sequence joins TRBV13 and TRBJ2-7, with TRBD2 matching over 7 bases. Trimming at V came to 4 bases and at J to 4 bases, leaving 7 bases not matched to a gene. CDR3 length equals 14 residues. CDR1 PRHDT and CDR2 FYEKMQ come from the germline V gene (reference sequence). CDR3 loop: CASSSGAGAYEQYF. The DNA of the CDR3 is TGTGCCAGCAGCTCCGGTGCGGGAGCTTACGAGCAGTACTTC.

The table lists this clonotype with a few counts. The chain uses TRBV25-1 and TRBJ2-6; D gene unclear. The CDR3 spans 15 residues. Germline CDR1 MGHDK, CDR2 SYGVNS. Trimming stripped 6 bases from V and 2 bases from J, with 11 bases between. The CDR3 sequence is CASSPTVAGANVLTF. CDR3 DNA: TGTGCCAGCAGCCCCACAGTAGCTGGGGCCAACGTCCTGACTTTC. Full variable domain (missing parts from reference TRBV25-1 and TRBJ2-6): EADIYQTPRYLVIGTGKKITLECSQTMGHDKMYWYQQDPGMELHLIHYSYGVNSTEKGDLSSESTVSRIRTEHFPLTLESARPSHTSQYLCASSPTVAGANVLTFGAGSRLTVL.

The chain has TRBV18 and TRBJ1-2, with D maybe TRBD1 (5 bases). V gave up 5 bases and J gave up 0 bases, with 19 bases separating them. Germline CDR1 KGHSH, CDR2 LQKENI. The CDR3 loop spans 17 amino acids. CDR3 loop: CASSSFFTQETNYGYTF. In DNA, the CDR3 is TGTGCCAGCTCATCATTTTTTACACAGGAGACTAACTATGGCTACACCTTC.

This clonotype was seen at least ten times. This chain links TRBV7-8 with TRBJ2-1; maybe TRBD1 (5 bases). Trimming left V 5 bases short and J 0 bases short, with 11 bases between. Germline CDR1 reads SGHVS; CDR2 reads FQNEAQ. The CDR3 covers 15 residues. CDR3 protein: CASSPPRGSYNEQFF. The CDR3, as DNA: TGTGCCAGCAGCCCCCCTAGGGGCTCCTACAATGAGCAGTTCTTC.

The CDR3: CSAPRNQETQYF. The CDR3, as DNA: TGCAGTGCCCCCCGGAATCAAGAGACCCAGTACTTC. The genes are TRBV20-1 and TRBJ2-7; the D is unclear. The end of the DNA is better explained by TRBJ2-5, so the J call may be wrong. This CDR3 has 12 residues. Germline CDR1 DFQATT, CDR2 SNEGSKA (reference sequence).

This clonotype was seen more than once but under ten times. The chain recombines TRBV6-5 with TRBJ2-3; no definite D call. The CDR3 has 16 amino acids. With 0 bases removed from V and 3 bases from J, the gap between germline ends came to 13 bases. Germline V lookup: CDR1 MNHEY, CDR2 SVGAGI. The CDR3 region is CASSYSGMPKTDTQYF. CDR3 sequence (DNA): TGTGCCAGCAGTTACTCGGGCATGCCAAAAACAGATACGCAGTATTTT.

The chain employs TRBV3-1 and TRBJ2-3; D not certain. The CDR3 is made up of 17 amino acids. With 0 bases removed from V and 8 bases from J, the gap between germline ends came to 21 bases. Looked up from germline, CDR1 is LGHDT and CDR2 is YNNKEL (reference sequence). CDR3 DNA sequence: TGTGCCAGCAGCCAAGATCATCATGCCTCACCGATAGGTACGCAGTATTTT. Protein sequence: CASSQDHHASPIGTQYF.

The sample holds a few counts of this clonotype. The chain links TRBV4-2 to TRBJ2-7; either TRBD1 or TRBD2 may fit D (5 bases each). Germline CDR1 LGHNA, CDR2 YNFKEQ. The CDR3 sequence is 17 residues long. V dropped 4 bases and J dropped 2 bases, with 21 bases sitting between them. The CDR3 sequence: CASSPGPGTGEAYEQYF. The CDR3 coding sequence is TGTGCCAGCAGCCCCGGGCCGGGAACAGGAGAAGCCTACGAGCAGTACTTC.

The chain joins TRBV20-1 to TRBJ2-5, with 15 bases that match TRBD2. Germline V CDR1 and CDR2: DFQATT, SNEGSKA (reference sequence). The length of the CDR3 is 15 residues. V lost 2 bases to trimming and J lost 11 bases; unmatched junction nucleotides: 9. The CDR3 sequence: CSARRTSGGANEQYF. Here the CDR3 DNA reads TGCAGTGCTAGAAGGACTAGCGGGGGGGCCAATGAGCAGTACTTC.

V is TRBV18 and J is TRBJ2-3; D gene uncertain. Trimming took 4 bases from V and 3 from J, leaving 11 bases between them. Germline CDR1 reads KGHSH; CDR2 reads LQKENI. The CDR3 has 14 residues. This chain's CDR3 is CASSQGRLTDTQYF. The CDR3, as DNA: TGTGCCAGCTCACAGGGCCGACTTACAGATACGCAGTATTTT.

There are a few counts of this clonotype. The chain links TRBV14 to TRBJ2-3; weak D call: TRBD2 (6 bases). V shed 0 bases and J shed 2 bases, with 15 bases lying between them. The CDR3 runs 17 residues. Germline CDR1 is SGHDN and CDR2 is FVKESK. CDR3 protein: CASSQEKGGMLTDTQYF. As DNA, the CDR3 is TGTGCCAGCAGCCAAGAGAAAGGCGGGATGCTCACAGATACGCAGTATTTT.

The chain has TRBV5-1 and TRBJ2-7; TRBD2 matches 11 bases. V shed 6 bases, J shed 4 bases, and the junction held 12 bases outside the gene matches. The CDR3 is 16 amino acids. Germline-derived CDR1 and CDR2 are SGHRS and YFSETQ. The CDR3 region has the DNA TGCGCCAGCACCCCACGGACTAGCGGGCCGATTTACGAGCAGTACTTC. Residues: CASTPRTSGPIYEQYF.

This clonotype was recorded a few times. The rearrangement joins TRBV2 to TRBJ1-6; possibly TRBD1 for D (5 bases). Germline loops: CDR1 SNHLY, CDR2 FYNNEI. The CDR3 spans 17 residues. The ends were cut back, 2 bases at V and 0 bases at J, with 11 bases in the middle. CDR3 DNA sequence: TGTGCCAGCAGTGAAAGGGGCCCGAGCTCCTATAATTCACCCCTCCACTTT. Translation gives CASSERGPSSYNSPLHF.

The rearrangement uses TRBV7-2 and TRBJ1-6, with D uncertain. The germline V and J ends were trimmed by 1 base and 8 bases, with 6 bases remaining between them. This CDR3 is built from 13 residues. CDR1 and CDR2 from the germline V gene are SGHTA and FQGNSA. In DNA, the CDR3 is TGTGCCAGCAGCTTAGAGGGAGATTCACCCCTCCACTTT. It yields the protein CASSLEGDSPLHF.